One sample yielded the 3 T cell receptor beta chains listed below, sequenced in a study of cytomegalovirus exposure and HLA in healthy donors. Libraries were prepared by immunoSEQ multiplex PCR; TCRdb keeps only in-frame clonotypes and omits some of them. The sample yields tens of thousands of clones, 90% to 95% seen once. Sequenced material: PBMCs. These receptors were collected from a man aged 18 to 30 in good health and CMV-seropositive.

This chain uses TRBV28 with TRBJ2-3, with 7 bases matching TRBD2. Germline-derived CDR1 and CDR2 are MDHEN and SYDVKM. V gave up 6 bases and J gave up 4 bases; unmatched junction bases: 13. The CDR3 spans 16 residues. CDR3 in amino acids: CASRLRRGEVPDTQYF. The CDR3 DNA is TGTGCCAGCAGGCTACGACGGGGGGAGGTGCCAGATACGCAGTATTTT.

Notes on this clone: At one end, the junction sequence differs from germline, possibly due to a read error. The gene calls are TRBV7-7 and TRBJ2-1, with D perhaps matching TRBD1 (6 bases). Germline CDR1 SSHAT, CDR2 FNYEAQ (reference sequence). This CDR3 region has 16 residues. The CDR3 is CASSPGQFDSYNEQFF. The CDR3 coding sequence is TGTGCTAGCAGCCCCGGACAGTTTGACTCCTACAATGAGCAGTTCTTC.

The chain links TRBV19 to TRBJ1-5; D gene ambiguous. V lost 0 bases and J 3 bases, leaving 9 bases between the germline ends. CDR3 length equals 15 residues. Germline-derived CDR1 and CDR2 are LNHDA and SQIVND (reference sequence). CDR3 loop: CASSIDDGDNQPQHF. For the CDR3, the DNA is TGTGCCAGTAGTATAGATGACGGGGACAATCAGCCCCAGCATTTT.